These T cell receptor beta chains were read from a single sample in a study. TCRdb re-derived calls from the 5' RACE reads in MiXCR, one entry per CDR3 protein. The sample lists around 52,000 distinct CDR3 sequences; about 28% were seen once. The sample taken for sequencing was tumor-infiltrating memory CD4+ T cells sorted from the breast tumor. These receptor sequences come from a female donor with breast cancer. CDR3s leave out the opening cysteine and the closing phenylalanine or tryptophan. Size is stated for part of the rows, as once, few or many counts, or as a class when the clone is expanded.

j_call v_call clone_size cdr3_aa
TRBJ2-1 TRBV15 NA ATSSLASSYNEQF
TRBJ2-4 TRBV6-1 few ASSVSGGLAGEAPNIQY
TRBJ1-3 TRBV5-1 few ASRSGAGNTIY
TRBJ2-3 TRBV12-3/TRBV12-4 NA ASRPADRVEDTQY
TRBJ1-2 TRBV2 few ASSETPMGGYT
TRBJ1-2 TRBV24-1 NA ATSDQRYGYT
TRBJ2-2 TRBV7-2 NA ASSPPGGGWGTGELF
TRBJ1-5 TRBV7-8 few ASSLESGQINQPQH
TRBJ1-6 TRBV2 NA ASSEDYNSPLH
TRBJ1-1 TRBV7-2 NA ASSLMTGNTEAF
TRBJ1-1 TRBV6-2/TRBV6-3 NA ASLRGDVTEAF
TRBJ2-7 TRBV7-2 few ASSLGVPGTGTYEQY
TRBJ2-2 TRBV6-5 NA ASSYSGSRNTGELF
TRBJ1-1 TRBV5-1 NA ASSQSGTHTEAF
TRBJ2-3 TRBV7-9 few ASSLGDRGTPTDTQY
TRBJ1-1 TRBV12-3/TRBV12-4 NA ASSLAGGITEAF
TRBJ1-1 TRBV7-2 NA ASSLEAGQQGEAF
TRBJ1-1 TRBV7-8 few ASSLATGNTEAF
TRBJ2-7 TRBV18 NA ASAGQVSSYEQY
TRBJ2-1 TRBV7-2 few ASSPGLAFSNEQF
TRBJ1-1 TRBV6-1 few ASREVGDGTEAF
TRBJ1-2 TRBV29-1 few SALGSVGGYT
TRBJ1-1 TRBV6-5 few ASSNPHGGNTEAF
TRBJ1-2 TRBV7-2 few ASSLTGTGRWNYGYT
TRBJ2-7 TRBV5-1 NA AGSLFGQGATEQY
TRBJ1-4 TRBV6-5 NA ASSKGAYSEKPF
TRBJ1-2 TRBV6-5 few ASSSFDGYT
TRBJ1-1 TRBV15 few ATSRSQSTEAF
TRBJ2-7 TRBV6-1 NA ASKQDVSYEQY
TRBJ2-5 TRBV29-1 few SVEGVETQY
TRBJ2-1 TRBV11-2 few ASRLLSGSPQNEQF
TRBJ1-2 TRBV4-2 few ASSVPSGGNYGYT
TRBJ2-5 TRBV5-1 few ASSLRSGSETQY
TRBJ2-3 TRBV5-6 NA AGSLNPDTQY
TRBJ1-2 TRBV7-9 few ASRDTSYGYT
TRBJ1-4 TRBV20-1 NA SALPRADEKLF
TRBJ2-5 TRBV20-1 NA SARGGSRETQY
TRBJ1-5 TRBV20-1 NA SADTRQGKNQPQH
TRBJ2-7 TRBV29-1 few SVEDLDRGTDEQY
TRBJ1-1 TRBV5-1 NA ASSPGGMNTEAF
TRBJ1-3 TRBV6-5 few ASSPNAGVGNTIY
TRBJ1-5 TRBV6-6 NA ASSNQWMGSNQPQH
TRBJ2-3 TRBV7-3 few ASSLAPSTDTQY
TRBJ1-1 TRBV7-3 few ASSEGVGTEAF
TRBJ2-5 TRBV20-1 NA SARDGVKETQY
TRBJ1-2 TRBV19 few ASSMGYGYT
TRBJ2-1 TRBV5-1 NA ASNTPSSYNEQF
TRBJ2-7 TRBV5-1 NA ASSPGQGADEQY
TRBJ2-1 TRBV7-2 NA ASSFRTEAYNEQF
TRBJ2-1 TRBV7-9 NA ASSLVGGFSDEQF
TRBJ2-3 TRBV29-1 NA GVEDVLDSTDTQY
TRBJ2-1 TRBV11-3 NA ASRSGGSLNEQF
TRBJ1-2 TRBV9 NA ASSLEHGGYT